This T cell receptor beta chain was identified in a study of cytomegalovirus exposure and HLA in healthy donors. V was pared by 5 bases and J by 3 bases, with 3 bases of the junction left unmatched. Germline V gene data show CDR1 as MNHNS and CDR2 as SASEGT. The CDR3 extends over 14 amino acids. The repertoire was sequenced with immunoSEQ multiplex PCR; TCRdb's copy has only in-frame clones and lacks some. Here the sample spans a few hundred thousand clones, about 93% being singletons. This chain joins TRBV6-1 and TRBJ1-5; TRBD1 matches 8 bases. The sequenced material came from PBMCs. This clonotype originated in a woman aged 18-30 years in good health and CMV-seronegative. The CDR3 bases are TGTGCCAGCAGTATCAGGGGGCACAATCAGCCCCAGCATTTT. Protein: CASSIRGHNQPQHF.